Listed here are 26 T cell receptor beta chains from one sample, sequenced in a study of blood T cell repertoires in COVID-19. Repertoires were generated with immunoSEQ multiplex PCR, while TCRdb's copy carries only in-frame clones and drops some. This sample carries roughly 73,000 clones, 75% to 85% of them seen once, and the ten largest clones take around 16%. The sample comprised peripheral blood. The origin of the receptors is a human donor in a cohort sampled during active COVID-19.

V usage is TRBV5-1 and J usage is TRBJ2-3, with 12 nucleotides matching TRBD2. V gave up 4 bases and J gave up 0 bases; unmatched junction bases: 21. The CDR3 sequence is 22 residues long. Per germline, CDR1 SGHRS and CDR2 YFSETQ. The CDR3, as DNA: TGCGCCAGCAGCCTCAGGACAAGAACTTTAAGGACTAGCGGGGCCAGCACAGATACGCAGTATTTT. This translates into CASSLRTRTLRTSGASTDTQYF.

This clone was recorded at least ten times. The chain has TRBV27 and TRBJ1-1; D may be TRBD1 (5 bases). Deletions cut 9 bases from V and 4 bases from J, with 18 bases between. The CDR3 sequence is 14 residues long. Germline CDR1 MNHEY, CDR2 SMNVEV (reference sequence). The CDR3 spells CASSPLTGATEAFF. The CDR3 DNA is TGTGCCAGTTCCCCCCTAACAGGAGCCACTGAAGCTTTCTTT.

The gene calls are TRBV5-1 and TRBJ1-6; 7 nucleotides align to TRBD1. V lost 0 bases and J lost 1; bases outside the gene matches: 4. CDR1 is SGHRS, CDR2 YFSETQ, per germline. CDR3 size: 17 residues. The CDR3 loop is CASSLGGGASYNSPLHF. The CDR3 DNA reads TGCGCCAGCAGCTTGGGAGGGGGCGCATCCTATAATTCACCCCTCCACTTT.

The sample holds one count of this clone. The V gene is TRBV18, the J gene TRBJ1-6; the match to TRBD1 covers 9 bases. V was pared by 3 bases and J by 9 bases, with 6 bases of the junction left unmatched. Per germline, CDR1 KGHSH and CDR2 LQKENI. The CDR3 covers 15 residues. The CDR3, as DNA: TGTGCCAGCTCACCCCGGGACAGGGCGGCTTCACCCCTCCACTTT. Translated: CASSPRDRAASPLHF.

This chain's CDR3 is CASSLYSSGRLGEQFF. CDR3 in DNA: TGTGCCAGCAGTTTATATTCTAGCGGGAGGTTGGGTGAGCAGTTCTTC. V usage is TRBV28 and J usage is TRBJ2-1; 11 bases map to TRBD2. Germline lookup yields CDR1 MDHEN and CDR2 SYDVKM. V trimming: 1 base; J trimming: 9 bases; junction bases outside the gene matches: 8. This CDR3 comprises 16 residues.

The rearrangement links TRBV2 to TRBJ2-7; 7 bases agree with TRBD1. The CDR3 consists of 14 residues. With 0 bases clipped from V and 4 bases from J, the junction kept 3 bases outside the gene matches. The germline gives CDR1 SNHLY, CDR2 FYNNEI. The CDR3, as DNA: TGTGCCAGCAGTGAAGCTGGGACAGTTTACGAGCAGTACTTC. Its protein is CASSEAGTVYEQYF.

The chain employs TRBV12-3 or TRBV12-4 and TRBJ1-1; 8 bases are shared with TRBD1. This CDR3 is 13 amino acids long. The trim removed 7 bases at V and 3 bases at J, leaving 4 bases unmatched. The CDR3 DNA reads as TGTGCCAGCAAGCAGGGGGCGCACACTGAAGCTTTCTTT. This gives the protein CASKQGAHTEAFF.

J is TRBJ2-3 and V is TRBV19; 10 bases fit TRBD2. CDR1 and CDR2 from the germline V gene are LNHDA and SQIVND (reference sequence). The junction had 16 bases not matched to a gene; V was cut back by 7 bases and J by 6 bases. This CDR3 is 17 amino acids long. The CDR3 DNA sequence: TGTGCCAGTAACGACGAGAGGGTAGCGGGAGGAAGGGATACGCAGTATTTT. The encoded protein is CASNDERVAGGRDTQYF. Using reference TRBV19 and TRBJ2-3 for the parts outside the CDR3, the full variable domain is DGGITQSPKYLFRKEGQNVTLSCEQNLNHDAMYWYRQDPGQGLRLIYYSQIVNDFQKGDIAEGYSVSREKKESFPLTVTSAQKNPTAFYLCASNDERVAGGRDTQYFGPGTRLTVL.

The chain links TRBV5-4 to TRBJ2-5; 10 bases match TRBD1. The germline CDR1 and CDR2 sequences are SGHNT and YYREEE (reference sequence). The V segment lost 4 bases and the J segment 6 bases; nucleotides outside the gene matches: 6. CDR3 length equals 14 residues. CDR3 DNA sequence: TGTGCCAGCAGCCCGGGACAGGGGATAAAGACCCAGTACTTC. Amino acid sequence: CASSPGQGIKTQYF. Filled out from reference TRBV5-4 and TRBJ2-5, the complete variable domain reads ETGVTQSPTHLIKTRGQQVTLRCSSQSGHNTVSWYQQALGQGPQFIFQYYREEENGRGNFPPRFSGLQFPNYSSELNVNALELDDSALYLCASSPGQGIKTQYFGPGTRLLVL.

The chain's CDR3 is CASSRGQGWYEQYF. CDR3 nucleotide sequence: TGTGCCAGCAGTAGGGGACAGGGGTGGTACGAGCAGTACTTC. J is TRBJ2-7 and V is TRBV7-2, with TRBD1 matching over 10 bases. Germline V gene sequence: CDR1 SGHTA, CDR2 FQGNSA. Trimming cost V 6 bases and J 4 bases; bases outside gene matches: 6. This CDR3 region has 14 residues.

This clone has just a few counts. The rearrangement links TRBV2 to TRBJ2-7, with 9 bases lining up with TRBD2. V shed 10 bases, J shed 3 bases, and the junction held 22 bases outside the gene matches. The CDR3 has 18 amino acids. The V gene's germline CDR1 is SNHLY and CDR2 FYNNEI. CDR3 sequence: CATAGGRFGRTGHYEQYF. The CDR3 coding sequence is TGTGCCACCGCGGGGGGGCGGTTTGGGCGGACGGGGCACTACGAGCAGTACTTC. The full variable domain, rest sourced from reference TRBV2 and TRBJ2-7, is EPEVTQTPSHQVTQMGQEVILRCVPISNHLYFYWYRQILGQKVEFLVSFYNNEISEKSEIFDDQFSVERPDGSNFTLKIRSTKLEDSAMYFCATAGGRFGRTGHYEQYFGPGTRLTVT.

This rearrangement joins TRBV6-5 to TRBJ1-2, with D perhaps TRBD1 (5 bases). The V end lost 1 base, the J end lost 7 bases, and 13 bases lay between the germline ends. Germline values: CDR1 MNHEY, CDR2 SVGAGI. This CDR3 is built from 14 residues. CDR3 sequence: CASSYLLQGAGYTF. CDR3 nucleotide sequence: TGTGCCAGCAGTTACTTACTACAAGGGGCTGGCTACACCTTC.

The chain couples TRBV6-4 to TRBJ1-2, with D possibly TRBD1 on 6 matching bases. Trimming removed 2 bases from V and 8 bases from J, with 18 bases in between. CDR3 length: 15 residues. Germline CDR1 reads MRHNA; CDR2 reads SNTAGT. The CDR3: CASSDTYSGVMGYTF. The CDR3 coding sequence is TGTGCCAGCAGTGACACGTATTCAGGGGTCATGGGCTACACCTTC.

The V call is TRBV4-3, the J call TRBJ2-7; the D gene is possibly TRBD2 (5 bases). V lost 0 bases and J lost 6, with 6 bases in between. There are 12 residues in the CDR3. Germline values: CDR1 LGHNA, CDR2 YSLEER. The CDR3 sequence is CASSQEGSEQYF. CDR3 sequence (DNA): TGCGCCAGCAGCCAAGAAGGGAGCGAGCAGTACTTC.

As concerns this clone: In the same sample, other DNA sequences code for this CDR3. The gene calls are TRBV18 and TRBJ2-3, with 10 bases matching TRBD1. The length of the CDR3 is 14 residues. Germline CDR1 is KGHSH and CDR2 is LQKENI. Unmatched junction bases numbered 2, after V lost 3 bases and J lost 5 bases. As DNA, the CDR3 is TGTGCCAGCTCACCGACAGGGGGCAAAGATACGCAGTATTTT. It translates to CASSPTGGKDTQYF.

CDR3 DNA sequence: TGTGCCAGCAGCGATTTGGACAGGGGGCCAACTAATGAAAAACTGTTTTTT. This codes for CASSDLDRGPTNEKLFF. The chain joins TRBV6-2 or TRBV6-3 to TRBJ1-4; 11 nucleotides line up with TRBD1. The length of the CDR3 is 17 residues. Germline V gives CDR1 MNHEY, CDR2 SVGEGT. Unmatched junction bases numbered 6, after V lost 6 bases and J lost 0 bases.

Here the CDR3 reads CASSGRTAGYGYTF. The CDR3 DNA reads as TGTGCCAGCAGTGGCCGGACAGCTGGCTATGGCTACACCTTC. The rearrangement joins TRBV2 to TRBJ1-2, with D perhaps matching TRBD1 (6 bases). The CDR3 length is 14 residues. The germline V gene encodes CDR1 SNHLY and CDR2 FYNNEI. Deletions cut 4 bases from V and 4 bases from J, with 13 bases between.

The CDR3 is CASSLTLSSGAFEQYF. CDR3 sequence (DNA): TGTGCCAGCAGCTTAACACTGTCTAGCGGGGCGTTTGAGCAGTACTTC. The genes are TRBV13 and TRBJ2-7; 9 nucleotides align to TRBD2. The CDR3 spans 16 residues. Germline assignment: CDR1 PRHDT and CDR2 FYEKMQ (reference sequence). The ends lost 2 bases at V and 7 bases at J; junction bases unmatched: 12. Drawing the rest from reference TRBV13 and TRBJ2-7, the complete variable domain is AAGVIQSPRHLIKEKRETATLKCYPIPRHDTVYWYQQGPGQDPQFLISFYEKMQSDKGSIPDRFSAQQFSDYHSELNMSSLELGDSALYFCASSLTLSSGAFEQYFGPGTRLTVT.

This clone came up a few times. V gene TRBV7-9 combines with J gene TRBJ2-7, with D perhaps TRBD1 (6 bases). Germline V gene sequence: CDR1 SEHNR, CDR2 FQNEAQ (reference sequence). Trimming left V 3 bases short and J 5 bases short, with 11 bases between. The CDR3 loop spans 13 amino acids. The CDR3 DNA follows: TGTGCCAGCAGCTTTCAGGGGAGTAACGAGCAGTACTTC. This encodes CASSFQGSNEQYF.

The rearrangement links TRBV30 to TRBJ1-4, with TRBD1 identical over 7 bases. Germline CDR1 GTSNPN, CDR2 SVGIG (reference sequence). The V gene end was trimmed by 5 bases and the J gene end by 8 bases; junction bases not matched to a gene: 8. This CDR3 contains 13 residues. CDR3 loop: CAWGDRAREKLFF. The CDR3 region has the DNA TGTGCCTGGGGAGACAGGGCAAGGGAAAAACTGTTTTTT.

The chain links TRBV5-4 to TRBJ2-7; 8 bases align to TRBD2. This CDR3 has 16 residues. The germline V gene encodes CDR1 SGHNT and CDR2 YYREEE (reference sequence). V lost 4 bases, J lost 1 base, and 10 bases stayed unmatched. CDR3: CASSLRQRGPSYEQYF. The CDR3, as DNA: TGTGCCAGCAGCCTACGTCAGCGGGGGCCTTCCTACGAGCAGTACTTC.

The chain recombines TRBV5-8 with TRBJ1-1, with D possibly being TRBD1 (5 bases). Trimming removed 1 base from V and 0 bases from J, with 13 bases in between. The CDR3 is 16 amino acids. Germline CDR1 SGHTS, CDR2 YDEGEE. The CDR3 loop reads CASSLSGFRVNTEAFF. The CDR3 region has the DNA TGTGCCAGCAGCTTGTCAGGGTTCAGGGTGAACACTGAAGCTTTCTTT.

This clone was counted between two and nine times. The V call is TRBV6-6, the J call TRBJ1-1, with D unresolved. The CDR3 sequence is 13 residues long. V dropped 2 bases and J dropped 2 bases, with 6 bases sitting between them. The germline V gene has CDR1 MNHNY and CDR2 SVGAGI (reference sequence). The DNA of the CDR3 is TGTGCCAGCAGTTACCGGGGTAACACTGAAGCTTTCTTT. Translated: CASSYRGNTEAFF.

This chain uses TRBV7-2 with TRBJ2-7, with TRBD1 identical over 9 bases. From germline, CDR1 is SGHTA and CDR2 FQGNSA. This CDR3 is built from 18 residues. V dropped 5 bases and J dropped 5; count of bases not matched to a gene: 19. The CDR3 DNA reads as TGTGCCAGCAGCGAGGGATTCCGTTGGGACAGGGACGTCGACGAGCAGTACTTC. Its protein is CASSEGFRWDRDVDEQYF.

This sequence joins TRBV5-6 and TRBJ1-1; tentatively, D is TRBD1 (6 bases). V lost 4 bases and J 4 bases, leaving 11 bases between the germline ends. The germline V gene has CDR1 SGHDT and CDR2 YYEEEE. The CDR3 is 13 amino acids. CDR3 DNA sequence: TGTGCCAGCAGCCCCACAGGGTTCACTGAAGCTTTCTTT. Amino acids: CASSPTGFTEAFF.

V is TRBV6-2 or TRBV6-3 and J is TRBJ2-7; D is perhaps TRBD2 (7 bases). V was cut by 5 bases and J by 5 bases, with 22 bases left in between. CDR1 and CDR2 from the germline V gene are MNHEY and SVGEGT. The CDR3 contains 16 residues. CDR3 sequence (DNA): TGTGCCAGCAGTAACCTAGGTGGGGGGGCGCGAGACGAGCAGTACTTC. Its protein is CASSNLGGGARDEQYF.